This T cell receptor (beta chain) stems from a study of Graves' ophthalmopathy and Graves' hyperthyroidism. Points from the study as a whole: The majority of expanded thyroid clonotypes above 0.001 frequency also occurred in blood.

Germline V gene data show CDR1 as MNHNS and CDR2 as SASEGT. V lost 6 bases to trimming and J lost 3 bases; unmatched junction nucleotides: 6. There are 15 residues in the CDR3. Each hyperthyroidism patient was newly diagnosed, with under 2 months' duration, and aged 18 to 65. Symptoms, serum thyroxine and TRAb, thyroid ultrasound, and orbital computed tomography formed the diagnostic basis. This clonotype has ten or more counts. Its target is unknown. CDR3 regions of TCR beta were amplified from RNA transcripts. First-round RT-PCR employed HTBI primers, with a second-round multiplex PCR after it. TCRdb processed the multiplex PCR reads anew with MiXCR; each CDR3 protein has one entry. The table records hundreds of thousands of distinct CDR3 sequences, 22% of them present only once.

The gene calls are TRBV6-1 and TRBJ1-5; TRBD1 aligns across 9 bases. Material for sequencing was peripheral blood. The receptor's source is a woman younger than 30 with stable Graves' hyperthyroidism. Some clones in this sample may be carry-over from other donors' samples. In DNA form, the CDR3 reads TGTGCCAGCAGCTCAACAGGGGGCAACAATCAGCCCCAGCATTTT. Its translation: CASSSTGGNNQPQHF.